What follows are 15 T cell receptor beta chains derived from one specimen sequenced in a study of blood T cell repertoires in COVID-19. Here immunoSEQ multiplex PCR was the method, and the copy in TCRdb shows in-frame clones only, minus some. The sample lists about 130,000 clones, less than 90% occurring once. Sequencing input: peripheral blood. The receptors derive from a young woman who had recovered from COVID-19.

The chain combines TRBV6-2 or TRBV6-3 with TRBJ2-3; 8 bases are a match to TRBD1. This CDR3 has 15 residues. Germline trimming cut 6 bases from V and 0 bases from J; bases unmatched to any gene: 5. Germline CDR1 is MNHEY and CDR2 is SVGEGT. In DNA, the CDR3 is TGTGCCAGCAGCTTACAGGGGGTGAGCACAGATACGCAGTATTTT. It translates to CASSLQGVSTDTQYF.

In its sample, this clone was seen once. This rearrangement joins TRBV11-2 to TRBJ1-2; no clear D. V was clipped by 1 base and J by 0 bases, with 6 bases between them. This CDR3 region has 14 residues. The germline CDR1 and CDR2 sequences are SGHAT and FQNNGV. CDR3 amino acids: CASSLASSNYGYTF. The CDR3 DNA reads TGTGCCAGCAGCTTAGCCAGTTCTAACTATGGCTACACCTTC.

This rearrangement joins TRBV6-5 to TRBJ1-2; TRBD1 matches at 7 bases. V lost 6 bases to trimming and J lost 3 bases; unmatched junction nucleotides: 1. The CDR3 totals 12 residues. Per germline, CDR1 MNHEY and CDR2 SVGAGI. Here the CDR3 DNA reads TGTGCCAGCAGCAGGGGGGACTATGGCTACACCTTC. Residues: CASSRGDYGYTF.

The J gene is TRBJ1-2, the V gene TRBV27, with a tentative D call TRBD1 (6 bases). Between the trimmed V and J ends, which lost 11 bases and 0 bases, there was a span of 16 bases. This CDR3 comprises 14 residues. CDR1 is MNHEY, CDR2 SMNVEV, per germline (reference sequence). CDR3: CAVVTGGPNYGYTF. Here the CDR3 DNA reads TGTGCCGTAGTTACCGGGGGGCCTAACTATGGCTACACCTTC.

The rearrangement links TRBV19 to TRBJ1-2; D unclear. This CDR3 has 15 residues. Per the germline V gene, CDR1 is LNHDA and CDR2 is SQIVND (reference sequence). V was clipped by 0 bases and J by 4 bases, with 12 bases between them. The CDR3 sequence: CASSIDWKAGYGYTF. The CDR3 bases are TGTGCCAGTAGTATAGATTGGAAGGCGGGCTATGGCTACACCTTC.

The V and J genes are TRBV28 and TRBJ1-3; D perhaps matches TRBD1 (5 bases). CDR3 length equals 14 residues. Germline-derived CDR1 and CDR2 are MDHEN and SYDVKM. V was pared by 5 bases and J by 3 bases, with 11 bases between. CDR3 in amino acids: CASSLQGFGNTIYF. As DNA, the CDR3 is TGTGCCAGCAGTCTTCAGGGATTTGGAAACACCATATATTTT.

This sequence joins TRBV2 and TRBJ2-2; TRBD2 aligns across 10 bases. The length of the CDR3 is 16 residues. J lost 5 bases, V lost 5 bases, and 8 bases had no gene match. The germline CDR1 and CDR2 sequences are SNHLY and FYNNEI. The DNA for the CDR3 is TGTGCCAGCAGTAGGCTAGCGGGAGTAGGGACCGGGGAGCTGTTTTTT. The encoded protein is CASSRLAGVGTGELFF.

The chain links TRBV9 to TRBJ1-4; D call uncertain. The V gene's germline CDR1 is SGDLS and CDR2 YYNGEE. The CDR3 has 15 amino acids. V lost 1 base and J lost 3, with 10 bases in between. For the CDR3, the DNA is TGTGCCAGCAGCGTATCCACGGGGTCTAATGAAAAACTGTTTTTT. Encoded protein: CASSVSTGSNEKLFF.

The chain couples TRBV3-1 (or the pseudogene TRBV3-2) to TRBJ1-2; D gene unclear. Germline V lookup: CDR1 LGHDT, CDR2 YNNKEL (reference sequence). V shed 0 bases and J shed 4 bases, with 15 bases lying between them. This CDR3 is built from 16 residues. CDR3 bases: TGTGCCAGCAGCCAAGATATCCCTTCGCGACTCTATGGCTACACCTTC. Its protein is CASSQDIPSRLYGYTF.

This clone was counted a single time. The chain links TRBV4-1 to TRBJ2-3; D unclear. The CDR3 has 16 residues. V was clipped by 2 bases and J by 0 bases, with 12 bases between them. Germline lookup yields CDR1 MGHRA and CDR2 YSYEKL. CDR3 in DNA: TGCGCCAGCAGCCAACAGGTCAGACCAAGCACAGATACGCAGTATTTT. Its protein is CASSQQVRPSTDTQYF.

The V gene is TRBV7-3, the J gene TRBJ2-3, with 11 bases fitting TRBD2. V shed 8 bases, J shed 3 bases, and the junction held 10 bases outside the gene matches. Germline loops: CDR1 SGHTA, CDR2 FQGTGA. The CDR3 is 16 amino acids. The DNA for the CDR3 is TGTGCCAGCTCTCATAAGGGGACTAGCGGAACAGATACGCAGTATTTT. Its translation is CASSHKGTSGTDTQYF. The variable domain in full, with the rest retrieved from reference TRBV7-3 and TRBJ2-3, is GAGVSQTPSNKVTEKGKYVELRCDPISGHTALYWYRQSLGQGPEFLIYFQGTGAADDSGLPNDRFFAVRPEGSVSTLKIQRTERGDSAVYLCASSHKGTSGTDTQYFGPGTRLTVL.

V is TRBV6-7 and J is TRBJ1-1, with a tentative D call TRBD1 (6 bases). TRBV6-7 is an ORF for which the function is uncertain. Trimming cost V 2 bases and J 5 bases, with 18 bases left between them. This CDR3 is 16 amino acids long. CDR3 sequence reads: CASSYTGGPPETEAFF. For the CDR3, the DNA is TGTGCCAGCAGTTACACGGGGGGCCCTCCCGAAACTGAAGCTTTCTTT.

The gene calls are TRBV5-1 and TRBJ1-6; D is ambiguous. Germline loops: CDR1 SGHRS, CDR2 YFSETQ. V lost 6 bases and J 0 bases, leaving 10 bases between the germline ends. This CDR3 region has 15 residues. CDR3 in amino acids: CASTVGSSYNSPLHF. In DNA form, the CDR3 reads TGCGCCAGCACCGTAGGGAGCTCCTATAATTCACCCCTCCACTTT.

The V gene is TRBV9, the J gene TRBJ2-1; 10 bases map to TRBD2. This CDR3 has 14 residues. With 4 bases clipped from V and 5 bases from J, the junction kept 3 bases outside the gene matches. Per germline, CDR1 SGDLS and CDR2 YYNGEE. CDR3 nucleotides: TGTGCCAGCAGCCTGGGGACTAGCGACAATGAGCAGTTCTTC. Residues: CASSLGTSDNEQFF.

The chain uses TRBV19 and TRBJ2-1; the match to TRBD1 covers 11 bases. The trim removed 4 bases at V and 5 bases at J, leaving 4 bases unmatched. The CDR3 length is 15 residues. From germline, CDR1 is LNHDA and CDR2 SQIVND (reference sequence). The CDR3 loop reads CASSTGQGAHNEQFF. CDR3 in DNA: TGTGCCAGTAGTACCGGACAGGGGGCCCACAATGAGCAGTTCTTC.